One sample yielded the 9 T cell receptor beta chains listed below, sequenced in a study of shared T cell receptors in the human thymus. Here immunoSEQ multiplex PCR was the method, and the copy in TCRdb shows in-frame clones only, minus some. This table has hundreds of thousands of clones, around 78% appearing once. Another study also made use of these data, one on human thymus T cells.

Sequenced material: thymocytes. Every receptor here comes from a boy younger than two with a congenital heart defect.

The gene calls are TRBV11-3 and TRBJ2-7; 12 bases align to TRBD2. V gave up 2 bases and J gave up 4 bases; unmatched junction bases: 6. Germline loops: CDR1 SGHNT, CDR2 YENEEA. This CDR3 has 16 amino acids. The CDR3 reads CASSLIGTSGRYEQYF. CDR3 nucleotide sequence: TGTGCCAGCAGCTTAATTGGAACTAGCGGGAGGTACGAGCAGTACTTC.

The CDR3 nucleotides are TGCGCCAGCAGCTTGGGTACAGGCGAGTTAGATCAGCCCCAGCATTTT. Its protein product is CASSLGTGELDQPQHF. The chain carries TRBV5-1 and TRBJ1-5, with D tentatively TRBD1 (5 bases). Between the trimmed V and J ends, which lost 0 bases and 5 bases, there was a span of 15 bases. Germline values: CDR1 SGHRS, CDR2 YFSETQ. CDR3 length: 16 amino acids. Based on the CDR3 plus reference TRBV5-1 and TRBJ1-5, the full variable domain is KAGVTQTPRYLIKTRGQQVTLSCSPISGHRSVSWYQQTPGQGLQFLFEYFSETQRNKGNFPGRFSGRQFSNSRSEMNVSTLELGDSALYLCASSLGTGELDQPQHFGDGTRLSIL.

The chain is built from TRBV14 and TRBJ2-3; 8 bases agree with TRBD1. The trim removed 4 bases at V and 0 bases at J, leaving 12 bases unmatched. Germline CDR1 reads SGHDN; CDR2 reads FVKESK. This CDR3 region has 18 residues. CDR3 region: CASSPSGTGLISTDTQYF. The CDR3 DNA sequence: TGTGCCAGCAGCCCATCCGGGACAGGTCTCATTAGCACAGATACGCAGTATTTT.

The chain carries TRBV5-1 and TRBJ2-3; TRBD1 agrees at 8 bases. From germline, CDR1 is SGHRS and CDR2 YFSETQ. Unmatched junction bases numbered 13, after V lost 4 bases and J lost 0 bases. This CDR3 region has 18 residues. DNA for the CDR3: TGCGCCAGCAGCAAGGACAGGGAGAGATCCTTAAGCACAGATACGCAGTATTTT. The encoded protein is CASSKDRERSLSTDTQYF.

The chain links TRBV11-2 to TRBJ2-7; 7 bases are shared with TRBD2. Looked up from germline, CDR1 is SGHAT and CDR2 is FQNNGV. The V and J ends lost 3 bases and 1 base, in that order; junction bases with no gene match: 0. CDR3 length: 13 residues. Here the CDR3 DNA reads TGTGCCAGCAGCTTGGGAGGGTCCTACGAGCAGTACTTC. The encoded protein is CASSLGGSYEQYF.

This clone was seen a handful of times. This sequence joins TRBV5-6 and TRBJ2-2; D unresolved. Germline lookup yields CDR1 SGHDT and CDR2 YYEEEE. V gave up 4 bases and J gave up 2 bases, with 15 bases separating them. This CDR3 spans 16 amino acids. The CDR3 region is CASSPSRLLNTGELFF. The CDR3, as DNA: TGTGCCAGCAGCCCCTCGAGACTCTTAAACACCGGGGAGCTGTTTTTT.

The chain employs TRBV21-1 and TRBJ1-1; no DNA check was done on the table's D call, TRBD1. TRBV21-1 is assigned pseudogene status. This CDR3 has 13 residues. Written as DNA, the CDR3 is TGTGCCAACTGCAGGCCCATGAACACTGAAGCTTTCTTT. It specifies CANCRPMNTEAFF.

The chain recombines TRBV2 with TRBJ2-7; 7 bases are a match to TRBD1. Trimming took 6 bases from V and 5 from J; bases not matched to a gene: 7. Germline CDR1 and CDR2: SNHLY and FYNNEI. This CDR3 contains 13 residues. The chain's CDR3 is CASRTTGPHEQYF. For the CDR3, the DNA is TGTGCCAGCAGGACGACAGGGCCCCACGAGCAGTACTTC.

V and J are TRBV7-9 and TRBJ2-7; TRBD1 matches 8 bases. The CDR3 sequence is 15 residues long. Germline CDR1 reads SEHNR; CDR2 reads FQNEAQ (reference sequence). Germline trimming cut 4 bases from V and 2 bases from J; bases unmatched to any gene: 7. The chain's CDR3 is CASSSGQGETYEQYF. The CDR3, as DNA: TGTGCCAGCAGCTCTGGACAGGGTGAGACCTACGAGCAGTACTTC.